Sequencing of this T cell receptor beta chain was carried out in a study of blood T cell repertoires in COVID-19. Study overall: Samples came from the United States, Italy and Spain, spanning acute and convalescent COVID-19. Sample material is recorded as cDNA or gDNA derived from T cells, B-cell-depleted T cells, or PBMCs.

Methods used by the authors: By means of reference gene primer amplification, nucleated cell counts were estimated. The repertoire was sequenced with immunoSEQ multiplex PCR; TCRdb's copy has only in-frame clones and lacks some. V, J and clone size derive from that table, while D and trimming were established from the DNA sequence. This repertoire shows approximately 230,000 clones, 86% found once; its top ten account for 2.2%. Per the germline V gene, CDR1 is MDHEN and CDR2 is SYDVKM. The V and J ends lost 1 base and 2 bases, in that order; junction bases with no gene match: 6. The CDR3 has 16 residues.

The rearrangement links TRBV28 to TRBJ2-7, with 9 bases lining up with TRBD1. Sequenced sample: peripheral blood. The source is a man younger than 40 who had recovered from COVID-19. This chain's CDR3 is CASSLLPGQGTYEQYF. In DNA form, the CDR3 reads TGTGCCAGCAGTTTATTACCGGGACAGGGAACCTACGAGCAGTACTTC.